The clone carrying this T cell receptor beta chain was found many times. Its target is unknown. The data belong to a study of CD8 T cells in ankylosing spondylitis. MiXCR, run by TCRdb on the 5' RACE reads, gives a single entry per CDR3 protein. The sample includes 700,000 to 850,000 distinct CDR3 sequences, approximately 12% seen only once; the top ten take 0.45% to 0.6%. Study-wide points: What appeared characteristic of ankylosing spondylitis blood was a TCR beta motif of eight highly homologous variants.

This receptor was identified in a male donor with ankylosing spondylitis. The sample consisted of blood, either unsorted or a sorted T cell fraction (not recorded which).

The CDR3 DNA reads as TGTGCCAGCTCACCAGCGGGGGGGTACAATGAGCAGTTCTTC. Amino acids: CASSPAGGYNEQFF. V usage is TRBV18 and J usage is TRBJ2-1; TRBD2 agrees at 9 bases. The length of the CDR3 is 14 residues. V was clipped by 2 bases and J by 4 bases; unmatched bases: 0. CDR1 and CDR2 from the germline V gene are KGHSH and LQKENI.